This T cell receptor (beta chain) was documented in a study of graft-versus-host responses after intestinal transplantation. Study-wide context: Every recipient underwent anti-thymocyte globulin induction, then tacrolimus and steroids for roughly 3 years. Findings and caveats of the study: An association linked early post-transplant HvG declines with peak circulating GvH clone levels.

The CDR3 sequence is 14 residues long. The germline gives CDR1 GTSNPN, CDR2 SVGIG (reference sequence). V lost 0 bases to trimming and J lost 7 bases; unmatched junction nucleotides: 7. Turning to this clone: Its antigen is as yet unknown.

Assay: immunoSEQ multiplex PCR; the TCRdb copy retains only in-frame clones and omits some. The profile shows roughly 110,000 clones, roughly 87% of them singletons. Sequenced here: unstimulated CD4+ T cells sorted from spleen or lymph node cells, sampled before transplant. The V and J genes are TRBV30 and TRBJ2-7; 9 bases are shared with TRBD1. This TCR was recovered from a human donor who was the organ donor for an intestinal transplant. CDR3 residues: CAWSVQGALLEQYF. DNA of the CDR3: TGTGCCTGGAGTGTACAGGGGGCTTTGTTAGAGCAGTACTTC.